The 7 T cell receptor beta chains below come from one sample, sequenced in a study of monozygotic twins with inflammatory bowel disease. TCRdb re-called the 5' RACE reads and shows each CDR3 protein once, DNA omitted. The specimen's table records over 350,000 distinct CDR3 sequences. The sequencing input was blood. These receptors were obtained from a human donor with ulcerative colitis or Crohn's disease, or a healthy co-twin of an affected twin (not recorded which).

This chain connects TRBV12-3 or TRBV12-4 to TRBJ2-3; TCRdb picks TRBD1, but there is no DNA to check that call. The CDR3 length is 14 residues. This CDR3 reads CASTRGLGTDTQYF.

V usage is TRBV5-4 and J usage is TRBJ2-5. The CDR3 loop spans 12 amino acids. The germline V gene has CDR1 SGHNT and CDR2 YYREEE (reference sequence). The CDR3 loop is CASSVLQETQYF.

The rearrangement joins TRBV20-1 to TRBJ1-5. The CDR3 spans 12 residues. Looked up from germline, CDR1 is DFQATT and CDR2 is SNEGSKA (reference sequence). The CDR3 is CSARDFFQPQHF.

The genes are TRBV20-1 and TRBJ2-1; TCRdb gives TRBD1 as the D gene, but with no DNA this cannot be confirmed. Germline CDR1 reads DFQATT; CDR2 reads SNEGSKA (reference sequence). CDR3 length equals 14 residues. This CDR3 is CSARVPGTSDEQFF.

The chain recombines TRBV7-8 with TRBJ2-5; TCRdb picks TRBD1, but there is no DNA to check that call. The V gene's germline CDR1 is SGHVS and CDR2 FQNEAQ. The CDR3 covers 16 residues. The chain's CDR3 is CASSLWGRGRQETQYF.

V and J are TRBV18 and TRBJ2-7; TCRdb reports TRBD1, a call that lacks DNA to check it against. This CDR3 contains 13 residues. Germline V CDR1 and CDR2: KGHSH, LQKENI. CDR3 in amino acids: CASSGTGGNEQYF.

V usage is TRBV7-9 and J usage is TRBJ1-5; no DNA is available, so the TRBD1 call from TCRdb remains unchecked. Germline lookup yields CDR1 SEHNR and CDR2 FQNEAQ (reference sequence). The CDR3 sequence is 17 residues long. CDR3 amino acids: CASSSDLGPIQGQPQHF. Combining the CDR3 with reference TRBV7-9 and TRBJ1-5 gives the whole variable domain DTGVSQNPRHKITKRGQNVTFRCDPISEHNRLYWYRQTLGQGPEFLTYFQNEAQLEKSRLLSDRFSAERPKGSFSTLEIQRTEQGDSAMYLCASSSDLGPIQGQPQHFGDGTRLSIL.